Detailed here is one T cell receptor beta chain. Its antigen is unknown. Using immunoSEQ multiplex PCR, the repertoire was profiled, and TCRdb retains in-frame clones only, with some absent. The sample holds about 74,000 clones; roughly 83% are singletons and the top ten take roughly 1.4%. This sample is drawn from a study of T cells in localized non-small cell lung cancer. Study-wide results and limits: The appearance of a median 57 of the top 100 tumor clones was seen in adjacent lung. Because researchers sequenced only one region of the tumor, heterogeneity is still possible.

Germline CDR1 is SGHNT and CDR2 is YYREEE (reference sequence). With 4 bases removed from V and 8 bases from J, the gap between germline ends came to 11 bases. The CDR3 consists of 12 residues. The source is a female donor of 60 years or more with stage I lung adenocarcinoma. The material was peripheral blood, obtained before any cancer treatment. The V and J genes are TRBV5-4 and TRBJ2-3, with TRBD1 as a possible D gene (6 bases). CDR3 DNA sequence: TGTGCCAGCAGCCCCTCACAGGGTACGCAGTATTTT. This sequence encodes CASSPSQGTQYF.